This T cell receptor beta chain was sequenced during a study of control samples from healthy donors and cancer patients. TCRdb's copy holds only in-frame clones and misses some; the assay was immunoSEQ multiplex PCR. The table has under 200,000 clones, 92% seen once; the top ten hold roughly 0.7%. Germline CDR1 reads MDHEN; CDR2 reads SYDVKM. The CDR3 is 16 amino acids. Germline trimming cut 6 bases from V and 0 bases from J; bases unmatched to any gene: 7. The receptor comes from a woman in her 30s in good health. The chain has TRBV28 and TRBJ2-3; 9 bases match TRBD2. Sequencing used blood. The CDR3 region is CASRPPSGKSTDTQYF. DNA of the CDR3: TGTGCCAGCAGGCCCCCTAGCGGGAAAAGCACAGATACGCAGTATTTT.